The 17 T cell receptor beta chains below all came from one sample that was sequenced in a study of a mutant IDH1 vaccine in newly diagnosed glioma. Described time point: week 5, during vaccination. All doses held 300 ug of mutant IDH1 20-mer peptide, with topical imiquimod. Some clones are missing from TCRdb's copy, which holds only in-frame ones; the method was immunoSEQ multiplex PCR. Of 25,000 or so clones in the sample, roughly 84% were seen once. These receptors have no known antigen. The sequences come from PBMCs, collected from a glioma patient whose treatment included an IDH1 peptide vaccine. All receptors come from a man aged 35 to 55 with glioma. Some clones in this sample may be carry-over from other donors' samples.

This clone has only a few counts. The CDR3 protein is CASSLAYLGSYNSPLHF. CDR3 nucleotide sequence: TGCGCCAGCAGCTTGGCGTACCTCGGCTCCTATAATTCACCCCTCCACTTT. The chain uses TRBV5-1 and TRBJ1-6; no definite D call. The length of the CDR3 is 17 residues. The germline V gene encodes CDR1 SGHRS and CDR2 YFSETQ. V lost 0 bases, J lost 0 bases, and 10 bases lay in between.

The genes are TRBV28 and TRBJ1-1; no firm D call. Trimming took 4 bases from V and 7 from J, leaving 13 bases between them. CDR3 length equals 13 residues. The germline CDR1 and CDR2 sequences are MDHEN and SYDVKM. CDR3 amino acids: CASSSRREGEAFF. DNA of the CDR3: TGTGCCAGCAGTTCAAGACGGGAGGGTGAAGCTTTCTTT. The variable domain in full, completed from reference TRBV28 and TRBJ1-1, reads DVKVTQSSRYLVKRTGEKVFLECVQDMDHENMFWYRQDPGLGLRLIYFSYDVKMKEKGDIPEGYSVSREKKERFSLILESASTNQTSMYLCASSSRREGEAFFGQGTRLTVV.

The gene calls are TRBV4-1 and TRBJ1-4, with D maybe TRBD1 (6 bases). Trimming shortened V by 4 bases and J by 7 bases, and 16 bases separated the two germline ends. CDR1 is MGHRA, CDR2 YSYEKL, per germline. The CDR3 consists of 15 residues. The CDR3 sequence: CASSPAGRGSEKLFF. The CDR3 region has the DNA TGCGCCAGCAGCCCAGCCGGGAGGGGGTCTGAAAAACTGTTTTTT.

This chain joins TRBV14 and TRBJ2-5, with D unresolved. V shed 3 bases and J shed 5 bases, with 4 bases lying between them. This CDR3 contains 11 residues. Germline values: CDR1 SGHDN, CDR2 FVKESK. Here the CDR3 reads CASSQSETQYF. The CDR3 DNA is TGTGCCAGCAGCCAGTCGGAGACCCAGTACTTC.

The chain combines TRBV5-4 with TRBJ2-5; weak D call: TRBD2 (6 bases). Looked up from germline, CDR1 is SGHNT and CDR2 is YYREEE (reference sequence). This CDR3 has 13 amino acids. V dropped 4 bases and J dropped 5 bases, with 12 bases sitting between them. In DNA form, the CDR3 reads TGTGCCAGCAGCCTACCGGCGGGGGAGACCCAGTACTTC. Translation: CASSLPAGETQYF.

The chain employs TRBV4-2 and TRBJ2-2, with 7 bases that match TRBD2. The length of the CDR3 is 14 residues. Germline values: CDR1 LGHNA, CDR2 YNFKEQ. V shed 4 bases, J shed 7 bases, and the junction held 6 bases outside the gene matches. The CDR3 DNA reads TGTGCCAGCAGCCGGAGGGGAGGGAGCGGGGAGCTGTTTTTT. Protein: CASSRRGGSGELFF.

The chain has TRBV30 and TRBJ1-2, with D possibly TRBD1 on 5 matching bases. The germline gives CDR1 GTSNPN, CDR2 SVGIG (reference sequence). Trimming pared 3 bases from V and 3 bases from J, leaving 20 bases between. The CDR3 contains 16 residues. In DNA, the CDR3 is TGTGCCTGGAGCCCACCTCGGACACATGGGCACTATGGCTACACCTTC. It specifies CAWSPPRTHGHYGYTF.

This chain joins TRBV30 and TRBJ2-7; D perhaps matches TRBD1 (6 bases). Germline CDR1 GTSNPN, CDR2 SVGIG (reference sequence). The CDR3 covers 13 residues. V was pared by 8 bases and J by 3 bases, with 17 bases between. CDR3 in amino acids: CALHREKFYEQYF. The CDR3 nucleotides read TGTGCCCTTCACAGGGAAAAGTTCTACGAGCAGTACTTC.

The CDR3 sequence: CASSLASPKSGNTIYF. The CDR3 coding sequence is TGTGCCAGCAGCTTAGCGTCGCCAAAGTCTGGAAACACCATATATTTT. The chain carries TRBV7-2 and TRBJ1-3; D gene uncertain. Germline-derived CDR1 and CDR2 are SGHTA and FQGNSA. The V end was cut by 0 bases, the J end by 1 base, with 10 bases between. The CDR3 length is 16 residues.

The chain employs TRBV9 and TRBJ1-2; maybe TRBD1 (5 bases). CDR3 length: 14 residues. Trimming removed 0 bases from V and 8 bases from J, with 14 bases in between. Germline V gene data show CDR1 as SGDLS and CDR2 as YYNGEE. This chain's CDR3 is CASSVGWDVNGYTF. The CDR3 DNA reads as TGTGCCAGCAGCGTAGGTTGGGACGTGAACGGCTACACCTTC.

The chain carries TRBV11-1 and TRBJ2-5; 9 bases line up with TRBD2. V lost 5 bases to trimming and J lost 2 bases; unmatched junction nucleotides: 3. The germline V gene has CDR1 SGHAT and CDR2 FQDESV (reference sequence). The CDR3 has 14 amino acids. CDR3 loop: CASSRAGGQETQYF. The CDR3 nucleotides are TGTGCCAGCAGCAGGGCGGGGGGGCAAGAGACCCAGTACTTC.

V gene TRBV15 combines with J gene TRBJ2-6; D gene unclear. The V end lost 2 bases, the J end lost 4 bases, and 12 bases lay between the germline ends. The CDR3 runs 16 residues. The germline V gene encodes CDR1 LNHNV and CDR2 YYDKDF (reference sequence). This CDR3 is CATSRPRASGANVLTF. As DNA, the CDR3 is TGTGCCACCAGCAGACCACGGGCGTCCGGGGCCAACGTCCTGACTTTC.

V and J are TRBV2 and TRBJ2-5, with TRBD1 identical over 7 bases. The V gene end was trimmed by 6 bases and the J gene end by 3 bases; junction bases not matched to a gene: 7. There are 14 residues in the CDR3. CDR1 is SNHLY and CDR2 is FYNNEI in the germline V gene. CDR3 DNA: TGTGCCAGCAGAAGACAGGGAACCAAAGAGACCCAGTACTTC. Its protein product is CASRRQGTKETQYF.

CDR3 nucleotide sequence: TGTGCCAGCAGAGGGGCAGGTCTTGGCGAGCAGTACTTC. Translating gives CASRGAGLGEQYF. The chain joins TRBV6-1 to TRBJ2-7; possible D gene TRBD1, 5 bases. CDR1 MNHNS and CDR2 SASEGT come from the germline V gene. The germline V and J ends were trimmed by 6 bases and 6 bases, with 15 bases remaining between them. There are 13 residues in the CDR3.

The rearrangement joins TRBV11-2 to TRBJ2-2; maybe TRBD1 (6 bases). The CDR3 is 16 amino acids. Between the trimmed V and J ends, which lost 5 bases and 4 bases, there was a span of 17 bases. Germline-derived CDR1 and CDR2 are SGHAT and FQNNGV. CDR3 region: CASSPQTGPGTGELFF. CDR3 bases: TGTGCCAGCAGCCCTCAGACAGGCCCGGGCACCGGGGAGCTGTTTTTT.

The J gene is TRBJ2-7, the V gene TRBV5-1; 11 bases map to TRBD2. Per the germline V gene, CDR1 is SGHRS and CDR2 is YFSETQ. This CDR3 is built from 17 residues. Unmatched junction bases numbered 8, after V lost 2 bases and J lost 1 base. CDR3 sequence reads: CASSFKTSGEISYEQYF. The CDR3 nucleotides are TGCGCCAGCAGCTTCAAGACTAGCGGGGAAATTTCCTACGAGCAGTACTTC.

The V and J genes are TRBV5-1 and TRBJ2-7, with 10 bases identical to TRBD1. Per germline, CDR1 SGHRS and CDR2 YFSETQ. V dropped 4 bases and J dropped 7; count of bases not matched to a gene: 11. The CDR3 has 15 amino acids. The CDR3 protein is CASSLSGTGAEEQYF. CDR3 DNA: TGCGCCAGCAGCCTCTCCGGGACAGGGGCGGAGGAGCAGTACTTC.